The 19 T cell receptor beta chains listed next were all sequenced from one sample in a study of monozygotic twins with inflammatory bowel disease. TCRdb re-called the 5' RACE reads and shows each CDR3 protein once, DNA omitted. This sample's clone table lists fewer than 400,000 distinct CDR3 sequences. Sequenced sample: blood. The receptor source for this set is a human donor with ulcerative colitis or Crohn's disease, or a healthy co-twin of an affected twin (not recorded which).

This CDR3 reads CASKSGSRQETQYF. This sequence joins TRBV2 and TRBJ2-5. Per germline, CDR1 SNHLY and CDR2 FYNNEI. The CDR3 covers 14 residues.

The chain links TRBV5-1 to TRBJ2-5; TCRdb lists TRBD1, though no DNA is available to test this call. The CDR3 extends over 14 amino acids. The germline CDR1 and CDR2 sequences are SGHRS and YFSETQ. CDR3 sequence reads: CASSGTDKQETQYF.

The V and J genes are TRBV10-2 and TRBJ2-3; TCRdb's D gene call, TRBD2, goes unchecked for lack of DNA. The germline V gene has CDR1 WSHSY and CDR2 SAAADI. The CDR3 has 15 amino acids. The CDR3 loop is CASRGGGSSTDTQYF.

CDR3 sequence reads: CSVAPWISSTDTQYF. The rearrangement uses TRBV29-1 and TRBJ2-3. The CDR3 totals 15 residues. The V gene's germline CDR1 is SQVTM and CDR2 ANQGSEA.

V and J are TRBV6-2 or TRBV6-3 and TRBJ1-5; as DNA is missing, the TRBD1 call by TCRdb cannot be tested. The germline V gene encodes CDR1 MNHEY and CDR2 SVGEGT. The CDR3 extends over 14 amino acids. The CDR3 loop reads CASSLGHPNQPQHF.

The chain is built from TRBV7-2 and TRBJ2-7; TCRdb calls TRBD2, which cannot be checked without DNA. Germline V gene lookup returns CDR1 SGHTA and CDR2 FQGNSA. The CDR3 contains 17 residues. The CDR3 reads CASSLTSGGPSSYEQYF.

This chain joins TRBV28 and TRBJ2-7; TCRdb calls TRBD1, which cannot be checked without DNA. The CDR3 runs to 16 residues. The V gene's germline CDR1 is MDHEN and CDR2 SYDVKM. The CDR3 is CASSPPVGGMGYEQYF. Full variable domain (outside the CDR3, taken from reference TRBV28 and TRBJ2-7): DVKVTQSSRYLVKRTGEKVFLECVQDMDHENMFWYRQDPGLGLRLIYFSYDVKMKEKGDIPEGYSVSREKKERFSLILESASTNQTSMYLCASSPPVGGMGYEQYFGPGTRLTVT.

The chain carries TRBV11-2 and TRBJ2-7. This CDR3 region has 13 residues. Germline lookup yields CDR1 SGHAT and CDR2 FQNNGV. CDR3: CASSPDTSYEQYF.

The rearrangement uses TRBV28 and TRBJ2-3; TCRdb gives TRBD1 as the D gene, but with no DNA this cannot be confirmed. The CDR3 spans 15 residues. Germline lookup yields CDR1 MDHEN and CDR2 SYDVKM. The CDR3 loop reads CASSTIGQGSDTQYF.

The V gene is TRBV6-5, the J gene TRBJ1-2. This CDR3 is built from 14 residues. The V gene's germline CDR1 is MNHEY and CDR2 SVGAGI. This chain's CDR3 is CASSYSSWGYGYTF.

The chain is built from TRBV7-9 and TRBJ2-4; TCRdb's D call of TRBD1 is untestable without DNA. The germline V gene encodes CDR1 SEHNR and CDR2 FQNEAQ (reference sequence). The CDR3 extends over 16 amino acids. The CDR3: CASSLVTGLAKNIQYF.

This chain joins TRBV28 and TRBJ2-4; as DNA is missing, the TRBD2 call by TCRdb cannot be tested. The CDR3 spans 13 residues. Germline CDR1 and CDR2: MDHEN and SYDVKM. The CDR3 here is CASSVGTSGIQYF.

The rearrangement joins TRBV5-1 to TRBJ2-7; TCRdb picks TRBD1, but there is no DNA to check that call. In germline, CDR1 is SGHRS, CDR2 YFSETQ. This CDR3 is built from 15 residues. The CDR3 spells CASSGEDRLAYEQYF.

The chain uses TRBV6-2 or TRBV6-3 and TRBJ2-2; TCRdb indicates TRBD1, and absent DNA this call remains unverified. Germline-derived CDR1 and CDR2 are MNHEY and SVGEGT. There are 14 residues in the CDR3. CDR3: CASSLEGLSGELFF.

The chain carries TRBV20-1 and TRBJ2-4. The CDR3 loop spans 12 amino acids. Per the germline V gene, CDR1 is DFQATT and CDR2 is SNEGSKA (reference sequence). The CDR3 region is CSARDDDGIQYF.

The CDR3 region is CASSLEARSSYEQYF. The chain employs TRBV5-1 and TRBJ2-7. Germline CDR1 SGHRS, CDR2 YFSETQ. This CDR3 has 15 amino acids.

The chain couples TRBV7-2 to TRBJ2-7; TCRdb's D gene call, TRBD2, goes unchecked for lack of DNA. The CDR3 consists of 16 residues. Germline assignment: CDR1 SGHTA and CDR2 FQGNSA. CDR3: CASSLRAGGFNYEQYF.

The chain couples TRBV29-1 to TRBJ1-2; checking the TCRdb D call of TRBD1 is not possible without DNA. The length of the CDR3 is 14 residues. CDR1 is SQVTM and CDR2 is ANQGSEA in the germline V gene. The CDR3 reads CSVGRSGQGLSYTF.

This chain joins TRBV14 and TRBJ1-2. Germline V lookup: CDR1 SGHDN, CDR2 FVKESK. The CDR3 is made up of 12 amino acids. The CDR3 protein is CASSQGARGYTF.